The present T cell receptor beta chain was sequenced within a study of blood T cell repertoires in COVID-19. CDR1 is SNHLY and CDR2 is FYNNEI in the germline V gene. V lost 6 bases, J lost 6 bases, and 9 bases stayed unmatched. The CDR3 loop spans 16 amino acids. TCRdb keeps only in-frame clones here, not all; method: immunoSEQ multiplex PCR. The sample holds about 380,000 clones, 88% seen once. Participants came from roughly 23 US areas, aged about 18 to 89 years. Participants had their cohort set by participant-reported clinical history. Among Cohort 3 donors, those recovered had two negative PCRs, clearance, or symptom resolution.

The rearrangement joins TRBV2 to TRBJ2-3, with TRBD2 matching over 13 bases. The sequenced material came from PBMCs or T cells enriched from blood (not recorded which). The sequence was collected from a woman in her late teens or twenties who had recovered from COVID-19. CDR3: CASRALLAGGVDTQYF. CDR3 DNA: TGTGCCAGCAGGGCCCTACTAGCGGGGGGGGTTGATACGCAGTATTTT.